This paragraph reports one TCR beta chain. Lacking the conserved final phenylalanine or tryptophan, this CDR3 likely reflects a read error. Patients included in sequencing had previously demonstrated CD8+CD57+ cell expansion by flow cytometry. Genomic DNA, serving as template, underwent TCR beta VDJ and CDR3 profiling. TCRdb analysed the reads with MiXCR anew, one entry per CDR3 protein. This sample has hundreds of thousands of distinct CDR3 sequences, with approximately 80% found just once. This entry belongs to a study of CD8+CD57+ T cells in acquired aplastic anemia. The CDR3 runs 13 residues. The junction had 5 bases not matched to a gene; V was cut back by 3 bases and J by 8 bases. Germline assignment: CDR1 SGDLS and CDR2 YYNGEE.

Sequenced: sorted CD4+, CD8+, or CD8+CD57+ T cells (not recorded which) from PBMCs. The chain joins TRBV9 to TRBJ2-1; 7 bases align to TRBD1. This TCR derives from a human donor with aplastic anemia. DNA of the CDR3: TGTGCCAGCAGCGATACAGGGGTCCATGAGCAGTTCCTC. It encodes CASSDTGVHEQFL.